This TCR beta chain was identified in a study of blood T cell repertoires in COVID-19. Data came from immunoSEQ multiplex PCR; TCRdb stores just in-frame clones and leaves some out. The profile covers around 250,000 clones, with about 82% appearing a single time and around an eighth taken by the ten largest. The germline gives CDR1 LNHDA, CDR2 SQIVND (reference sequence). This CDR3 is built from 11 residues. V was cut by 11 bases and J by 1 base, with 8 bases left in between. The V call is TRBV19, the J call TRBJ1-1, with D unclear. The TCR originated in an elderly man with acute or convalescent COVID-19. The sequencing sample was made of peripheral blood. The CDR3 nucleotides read TGTGCCGGAACAGCGAACACTGAAGCTTTCTTT. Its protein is CAGTANTEAFF.